This entry concerns a single TCR beta chain. Its antigen is unknown. Base qualities are not at hand, and no much larger clone is one base apart. This entry comes from a study of regulatory T cells in long-lasting Graves disease listed by TCRdb under 2021. About the full investigation: To count as having persistent Graves' disease, a patient had to have received antithyroid drug treatment for over 5 years with TSH receptor autoantibodies remaining persistently positive. TCR sequencing covered about 13 persistent and 20 newly diagnosed Graves' disease patients, around 33 samples in total. The study was conducted in China and was registered as a clinical trial. This study used TCR sequencing and RNA sequencing of peripheral blood to compare persistent Graves' disease patients against newly diagnosed Graves' disease patients. On average, persistent Graves' disease patients in the clinical cohort had been on antithyroid drugs for about 9.7 years.

The paper's findings and limits, for the study overall: TRBV28, TRBJ1-2 and TRBJ2-5 were preferentially used in persistent disease, while TRBV20-1 and TRBJ2-1 were favored in newly diagnosed disease. Because the primary lesion, thyroid tissue, could not be accessed, the study looked at peripheral blood alone. Lower TCR Shannon entropy and fewer highly expanded clones were observed in persistent Graves' disease patients than in newly diagnosed patients, which suggested clonal expansion. Only the TCR beta chain was sequenced and analyzed. Patients with persistent disease shared more public clonotypes (around 2,500) than newly diagnosed patients did (966). The small sample size was acknowledged by the authors as a limitation that may reduce accuracy.

The library was made by multiplex PCR. The sample was run on an Illumina HiSeq 4000. To build TCR beta libraries, CDR3 regions were amplified by Arm-PCR using iRepertoire HTBI primers. Before sequencing, the PCR products underwent gel purification. As for the original processing: A total of some 60 TRBV and some 15 TRBJ segments were identified across samples and were used for gene usage analysis of CDR3 amino acid clonotypes. Filtered high-quality paired reads were merged into contigs using COPE and FqMerger. BLAST was used to align contigs to the IMGT TRBV, TRBD and TRBJ reference genes, and CDR3 was defined following IMGT. Any clonotype with a frequency above 0.1% was classified as a highly expanded clone. Repertoire diversity was measured by Shannon entropy, and V-J evenness by the Gini coefficient. Clonotypes shared by more than one individual were considered public. TCRdb reprocessing: public reads trimmed at Q25 with fastp, clones called with MiXCR, in-frame beta chains kept. Every CDR3 protein is listed once, alongside the most common genes and DNA of its rows. For this entry, the V and J calls and clone size follow TCRdb and not the study's own pipeline. The sample includes about 660,000 distinct CDR3 sequences, with 25% to 35% observed a single time. Around 40% of the sample belongs to the ten largest clones.

The CDR3 covers 12 residues, taking in both the cysteine and the phenylalanine. The DNA shown is the 36-base CDR3, in frame from base 1. The CDR1 and CDR2 encoded by the germline V gene are SQVTM and ANQGSEA. Relative to germline, V is 2 bases shorter and J is 5 bases shorter, with 9 bases between their ends. In the paper's terms, the time point label means: persistent/refractory GD, antithyroid drugs over 5 years with positive TRAb. RNA was extracted from PBMCs in TRIzol for both TCR sequencing and RNA sequencing. Graves' disease was diagnosed according to American Thyroid Association guidelines. Recruitment of patients was carried out at an endocrinology department in Xi'an, China. Each patient gave around 9 milliliters of peripheral blood, collected in an EDTA anticoagulant tube. Ficoll Paque Plus density gradient separation was used to isolate PBMCs, and no further T cell sorting was performed. An Agilent 2100 Bioanalyzer and agarose gel were used to check RNA quality, and a NanoDrop 2000 was used to measure RNA concentration.

The sequence joins TRBV29-1 to TRBJ1-1; matching of 6 bases hints at TRBD1 as the D gene. This TCR was recovered from a female donor with Graves disease. Sequencing was performed on peripheral blood mononuclear cells (PBMCs), taken when the disease was refractory, from a patient treated with antithyroid drugs. The CDR3 sequence is CSVEKGVTEAFF. The nucleotides are TGCAGCGTTGAAAAGGGGGTTACTGAAGCTTTCTTT.